These T cell receptor beta chains were read from a single sample in a study of T-cell memory formation after mild COVID-19. TCRdb called the 5' RACE reads again in MiXCR, with one record for every CDR3 protein. The sample shows hundreds of thousands of distinct CDR3 sequences, more than 15% of them seen only once. Sequenced sample: PBMCs or a T cell subset sorted from them (not recorded which). These receptors were collected from a man in his late teens or twenties who had mild COVID-19 (a few samples of this study predate the infection). Cell type and time point are not known. CDR3s include the opening cysteine and the closing phenylalanine or tryptophan. D genes are given only for firm matches. For some rows the clone size is stated as once, few or many, or as a class when expanded; others skip it.

size: NA; D: NA; V: TRBV7-9; J: TRBJ1-3; CDR3: CASSSPGSGNTIYF; DNA: TGTGCCAGCAGCTCACCGGGGAGTGGAAACACCATATATTTT
size: once; D: TRBD1; V: TRBV6-5; J: TRBJ2-1; CDR3: CASSYLSGQGGNEQFF; DNA: TGTGCCAGCAGTTACCTATCGGGACAGGGAGGTAATGAGCAGTTCTTC
size: NA; D: NA; V: TRBV19; J: TRBJ2-3; CDR3: CASSMAGPGTDTQYF; DNA: TGTGCCAGTAGTATGGCGGGGCCTGGTACAGATACGCAGTATTTT
size: NA; D: NA; V: TRBV30; J: TRBJ1-4; CDR3: CAWSYLGTNEKLFF; DNA: TGTGCCTGGAGCTACTTAGGAACTAATGAAAAACTGTTTTTT
size: few; D: NA; V: TRBV5-1; J: TRBJ2-5; CDR3: CASSAGTRETQYF; DNA: TGCGCCAGCAGCGCCGGGACAAGAGAGACCCAGTACTTC
size: NA; D: TRBD1; V: TRBV20-1; J: TRBJ2-7; CDR3: CSARDWDRASEQYF; DNA: TGCAGTGCTAGAGATTGGGACAGGGCCTCCGAGCAGTACTTC
size: few; D: NA; V: TRBV7-7; J: TRBJ2-5; CDR3: CASSSQAGQETQYF; DNA: TGTGCTAGCAGCTCCCAGGCGGGCCAAGAGACCCAGTACTTC
size: NA; D: NA; V: TRBV6-5; J: TRBJ1-3; CDR3: CASRSSEGTIYF; DNA: TGTGCCAGCAGGAGCTCGGAGGGCACCATATATTTT
size: NA; D: NA; V: TRBV2; J: TRBJ2-3; CDR3: CASSEFGETDTQYF; DNA: TGTGCCAGCAGTGAATTTGGGGAGACAGATACGCAGTATTTT
size: few; D: NA; V: TRBV25-1; J: TRBJ1-4; CDR3: CASSEQGLNEKLFF; DNA: TGTGCCAGCAGTGAACAGGGTCTCAATGAAAAACTGTTTTTT
size: NA; D: NA; V: TRBV18; J: TRBJ2-1; CDR3: CASSPREGGSYNEQFF; DNA: TGTGCCAGCTCACCACGAGAAGGGGGATCCTACAATGAGCAGTTCTTC
size: few; D: TRBD1; V: TRBV10-3; J: TRBJ1-2; CDR3: CAIGKDRDNTF; DNA: TGTGCCATCGGGAAAGACAGGGACAACACCTTC
size: NA; D: NA; V: TRBV5-1; J: TRBJ2-2; CDR3: CASSYLGLGRTNTGELFF; DNA: TGCGCCAGCAGCTACCTCGGGCTTGGTCGAACGAACACCGGGGAGCTGTTTTTT
size: many; D: NA; V: TRBV13; J: TRBJ2-3; CDR3: CASSLLGSGDTQYF; DNA: TGTGCCAGCAGCTTATTGGGTAGCGGAGATACGCAGTATTTT
size: NA; D: NA; V: TRBV27; J: TRBJ1-4; CDR3: CASRGYTGRRGKLFF; DNA: TGTGCCAGCAGGGGCTATACGGGGCGGAGGGGAAAACTGTTTTTT
size: NA; D: NA; V: TRBV19; J: TRBJ2-1; CDR3: CASRAPGLPKGEQFF; DNA: TGTGCCAGTAGAGCCCCTGGACTGCCTAAGGGCGAGCAGTTCTTC
size: few; D: NA; V: TRBV5-4; J: TRBJ2-3; CDR3: CASSQSSTDTQYF; DNA: TGTGCCAGCAGCCAGAGTAGCACAGATACGCAGTATTTT
size: few; D: NA; V: TRBV5-1; J: TRBJ2-1; CDR3: CASSLATAYNEQFF; DNA: TGCGCCAGCAGCTTGGCGACGGCTTACAATGAGCAGTTCTTC
size: few; D: NA; V: TRBV29-1; J: TRBJ1-1; CDR3: CSAKERWWNTEAFF; DNA: TGCAGCGCCAAGGAAAGGTGGTGGAACACTGAAGCTTTCTTT
size: NA; D: TRBD1; V: TRBV7-8; J: TRBJ2-2; CDR3: CASSPSGTGTGELFF; DNA: TGTGCCAGCAGCCCCTCCGGGACAGGCACCGGGGAGCTGTTTTTT
size: few; D: NA; V: TRBV28; J: TRBJ1-5; CDR3: CASSFRGPREGYSNQPQHF; DNA: TGTGCCAGCAGTTTCCGAGGACCCAGGGAAGGGTATAGCAATCAGCCCCAGCATTTT
size: many; D: TRBD2; V: TRBV5-5; J: TRBJ2-1; CDR3: CASSASSGGYNEQFF; DNA: TGTGCCAGCAGCGCCTCTAGCGGGGGGTACAATGAGCAGTTCTTC
size: NA; D: NA; V: TRBV12-5; J: TRBJ1-6; CDR3: CASGIEGFNSPLHF; DNA: TGTGCTAGTGGGATCGAGGGGTTTAATTCACCCCTCCACTTT
size: few; D: NA; V: TRBV4-1; J: TRBJ1-5; CDR3: CASSQGWGGGNQPQHF; DNA: TGCGCCAGCAGCCAAGGGTGGGGGGGCGGCAATCAGCCCCAGCATTTT
size: NA; D: TRBD1; V: TRBV7-2; J: TRBJ1-5; CDR3: CASSSPPGQGVGGSNQPQHF; DNA: TGTGCCAGCAGCTCACCCCCCGGACAGGGGGTCGGGGGTAGCAATCAGCCCCAGCATTTT
size: NA; D: NA; V: TRBV7-2; J: TRBJ2-1; CDR3: CASSSFPAYNEQFF; DNA: TGTGCCAGCAGCTCCTTCCCGGCCTACAATGAGCAGTTCTTC